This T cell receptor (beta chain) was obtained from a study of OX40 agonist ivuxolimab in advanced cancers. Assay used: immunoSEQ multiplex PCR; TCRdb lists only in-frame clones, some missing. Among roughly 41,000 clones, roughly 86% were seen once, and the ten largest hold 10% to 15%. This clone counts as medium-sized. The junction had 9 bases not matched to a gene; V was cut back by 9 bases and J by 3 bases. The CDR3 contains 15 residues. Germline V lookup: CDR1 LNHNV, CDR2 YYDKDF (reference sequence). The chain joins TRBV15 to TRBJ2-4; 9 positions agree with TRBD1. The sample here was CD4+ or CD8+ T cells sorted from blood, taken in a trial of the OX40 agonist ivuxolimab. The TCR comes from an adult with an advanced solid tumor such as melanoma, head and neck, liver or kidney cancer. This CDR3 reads CATDSSDRGKNIQYF. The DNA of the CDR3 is TGTGCCACAGATTCTTCGGACAGGGGCAAAAACATTCAGTACTTC.